The 29 T cell receptor beta chains presented below share a single source sample, sequenced in a study of blood T cell repertoires in COVID-19. Profiled with immunoSEQ multiplex PCR; TCRdb holds only in-frame clones, not every one. The sample holds over 250,000 clones, approximately 83% seen once. The sample was peripheral blood. The origin of the receptors is a woman aged 45-65 years who had recovered from COVID-19.

This clone occurred once. The chain carries TRBV9 and TRBJ2-5; 9 bases align to TRBD2. From germline, CDR1 is SGDLS and CDR2 YYNGEE. The CDR3 length is 15 residues. With V trimmed by 0 bases and J by 5 bases, 5 bases remained unmatched. The CDR3 sequence: CASSVGRGGPETQYF. CDR3 nucleotides: TGTGCCAGCAGCGTAGGGCGGGGGGGCCCGGAGACCCAGTACTTC. The whole variable domain, remainder taken from reference TRBV9 and TRBJ2-5, is DSGVTQTPKHLITATGQRVTLRCSPRSGDLSVYWYQQSLDQGLQFLIQYYNGEERAKGNILERFSAQQFPDLHSELNLSSLELGDSALYFCASSVGRGGPETQYFGPGTRLLVL.

V usage is TRBV21-1 and J usage is TRBJ1-5. TRBV21-1 is listed as a pseudogene. The CDR3 extends over 15 amino acids. The chain's CDR3 is CASSNFVGLNQPQHF. The CDR3 region has the DNA TGTGCCAGCAGCAACTTTGTCGGTTTGAATCAGCCCCAGCATTTT.

The rearrangement uses TRBV5-6 and TRBJ2-7; D gene uncertain. Germline lookup yields CDR1 SGHDT and CDR2 YYEEEE. The V gene lost 4 bases and the J gene lost 9 bases, with 17 bases spanning the gap. This CDR3 has 13 residues. The CDR3 here is CASSLRFQVVQYF. The CDR3 region has the DNA TGTGCCAGCAGCCTACGGTTTCAAGTAGTGCAGTACTTC. Combining the CDR3 with reference TRBV5-6 and TRBJ2-7 gives the whole variable domain DAGVTQSPTHLIKTRGQQVTLRCSPKSGHDTVSWYQQALGQGPQFIFQYYEEEERQRGNFPDRFSGHQFPNYSSELNVNALLLGDSALYLCASSLRFQVVQYFGPGTRLTVT.

The chain has TRBV5-1 and TRBJ1-3; 11 nucleotides agree with TRBD1. V lost 0 bases to trimming and J lost 6 bases; unmatched junction nucleotides: 8. The CDR3 runs to 17 residues. The germline gives CDR1 SGHRS, CDR2 YFSETQ. CDR3 residues: CASSLVARTGGENTIYF. CDR3 in DNA: TGCGCCAGCAGCTTGGTAGCGCGGACAGGGGGCGAAAACACCATATATTTT.

V usage is TRBV4-1 and J usage is TRBJ1-5; D not resolved. Germline lookup yields CDR1 MGHRA and CDR2 YSYEKL. V was pared by 0 bases and J by 4 bases, with 10 bases between. The CDR3 loop spans 15 amino acids. The CDR3 here is CASSQDPSRNQPQHF. Written as DNA, the CDR3 is TGCGCCAGCAGCCAAGATCCATCTAGGAATCAGCCCCAGCATTTT.

Note on this clone: This likely stems from a read error, as it lies one base from a far larger clone. The rearrangement uses TRBV28 and TRBJ2-5; D is possibly TRBD1 (5 bases). CDR3 length equals 13 residues. Trimming took off 3 bases at V and 2 bases at J, with 7 bases between the two ends. The germline gives CDR1 MDHEN, CDR2 SYDVKM. The CDR3 coding sequence is TGTGCCAGCAGTTTCCCAGGGCAAGAGACCCAGTACTTC. Translation: CASSFPGQETQYF.

In this sample, this clone turned up a few times. This chain's CDR3 is CASSLAGGGGGYTF. The CDR3 DNA is TGTGCCAGCAGCTTAGCGGGAGGGGGAGGCGGCTACACCTTC. This chain joins TRBV7-9 and TRBJ1-2, with a possible D match to TRBD1 (6 bases). V was clipped by 0 bases and J by 8 bases, with 13 bases between them. CDR3 size: 14 residues. CDR1 and CDR2 (germline): SEHNR, FQNEAQ (reference sequence).

The J gene is TRBJ2-4, the V gene TRBV7-2, with 7 bases fitting TRBD2. V lost 3 bases and J lost 5; bases outside the gene matches: 1. CDR3 length: 13 residues. CDR1 and CDR2 (germline): SGHTA, FQGNSA. DNA for the CDR3: TGTGCCAGCAGCTTTCGGGGGGAAAACATTCAGTACTTC. This codes for CASSFRGENIQYF.

The chain carries TRBV5-8 and TRBJ1-5, with D possibly TRBD1 on 6 matching bases. Germline CDR1 is SGHTS and CDR2 is YDEGEE. V was cut by 3 bases and J by 2 bases, with 15 bases left in between. This CDR3 has 16 amino acids. The CDR3 protein is CASSSRDTGGNQPQHF. DNA for the CDR3: TGTGCCAGCAGCTCCCGGGACACTGGAGGCAATCAGCCCCAGCATTTT.

The V and J genes are TRBV9 and TRBJ2-3; TRBD2 matches 8 bases. CDR3 length: 16 residues. V lost 0 bases to trimming and J lost 5 bases; unmatched junction nucleotides: 8. CDR1 and CDR2 from the germline V gene are SGDLS and YYNGEE. The CDR3 DNA sequence: TGTGCCAGCAGCGTAGGTCCGGGAGGGAGGGGAGATACGCAGTATTTT. Amino acid sequence: CASSVGPGGRGDTQYF.

Only a few counts were recorded for this clone. The chain joins TRBV25-1 to TRBJ1-6; no clear D. CDR1 is MGHDK, CDR2 SYGVNS, per germline. The V and J ends lost 1 base and 7 bases respectively, with 11 bases between them. The CDR3 has 15 amino acids. The CDR3 protein is CASSESRGGNSPLHF. CDR3 sequence (DNA): TGTGCCAGCAGTGAATCGCGGGGAGGGAATTCACCCCTCCACTTT.

This chain connects TRBV27 to TRBJ2-2, with 10 bases matching TRBD1. J gave up 4 bases and V 6 bases, and 11 bases lay outside the gene matches. CDR1 is MNHEY, CDR2 SMNVEV, per germline (reference sequence). The CDR3 consists of 17 residues. Here the CDR3 reads CASSPLKGQGLTGELFF. Here the CDR3 DNA reads TGTGCCAGCAGCCCGTTAAAGGGACAGGGGCTCACCGGGGAGCTGTTTTTT.

V usage is TRBV19 and J usage is TRBJ2-7; TRBD1 aligns across 11 bases. The CDR3 runs 14 residues. J gave up 5 bases and V 3 bases, and 3 bases lay outside the gene matches. Per germline, CDR1 LNHDA and CDR2 SQIVND (reference sequence). CDR3 DNA: TGTGCCAGTAGTATGGACAGGGGGCGCGACGAGCAGTACTTC. Translating gives CASSMDRGRDEQYF.

V gene TRBV14 combines with J gene TRBJ2-1; possible D gene TRBD1, 6 bases. The germline V gene encodes CDR1 SGHDN and CDR2 FVKESK. The CDR3 has 17 amino acids. Trimming removed 1 base at V and 0 bases at J, with 13 bases between. Here the CDR3 reads CASSQGRGPSSYNEQFF. In DNA form, the CDR3 reads TGTGCCAGCAGCCAAGGCAGGGGCCCCAGCTCCTACAATGAGCAGTTCTTC.

In its sample, this clone was seen once. This chain uses TRBV5-6 with TRBJ1-2; D might be TRBD1 (6 bases). Germline CDR1 reads SGHDT; CDR2 reads YYEEEE. Trimming pared 3 bases from V and 2 bases from J, leaving 14 bases between. CDR3 length: 15 residues. CDR3 DNA: TGTGCCAGCAGCTCAAAAAGGACAGTCAACTATGGCTACACCTTC. It yields the protein CASSSKRTVNYGYTF.

The DNA for the CDR3 is TGTGCCAGCAGCCGATCGGGGTTGAACTATGGCTACACCTTC. It yields the protein CASSRSGLNYGYTF. This chain joins TRBV11-2 and TRBJ1-2; D unresolved. The CDR3 is 14 residues long. Germline CDR1 reads SGHAT; CDR2 reads FQNNGV. The V end lost 5 bases, the J end lost 2 bases, and 12 bases lay between the germline ends.

CDR3 loop: CASKGGWKNIQYF. CDR3 DNA sequence: TGTGCCAGCAAAGGGGGCTGGAAAAACATTCAGTACTTC. The V call is TRBV2, the J call TRBJ2-4; 7 bases are a match to TRBD1. After removal of 7 bases from V and 4 bases from J, the junction contained 4 bases not matched to a gene. The V gene's germline CDR1 is SNHLY and CDR2 FYNNEI. The CDR3 covers 13 residues.

This clone was counted a single time. This chain joins TRBV10-3 and TRBJ2-7, with D unresolved. CDR1 is ENHRY and CDR2 is SYGVKD in the germline V gene. The ends were cut back, 5 bases at V and 2 bases at J, with 19 bases in the middle. This CDR3 has 16 amino acids. CDR3 bases: TGTGCCATCAGTTTCGGTTTGGCAGGCCCTACCTACGAGCAGTACTTC. This sequence encodes CAISFGLAGPTYEQYF.

The rearrangement uses TRBV28 and TRBJ1-5; no firm D call. CDR3 length equals 14 residues. Trimming took 6 bases from V and 11 from J, leaving 20 bases between them. Germline V CDR1 and CDR2: MDHEN, SYDVKM. CDR3 sequence reads: CASRRLGLPGAQHF. The CDR3 region has the DNA TGTGCCAGCAGGCGGTTGGGCCTCCCCGGGGCCCAGCATTTT.

This chain uses TRBV30 with TRBJ2-3, with TRBD1 identical over 11 bases. The germline CDR1 and CDR2 sequences are GTSNPN and SVGIG (reference sequence). The CDR3 extends over 14 amino acids. Trimming cost V 3 bases and J 4 bases; bases outside gene matches: 3. The CDR3 loop is CAWSPGQGADTQYF. The CDR3 coding sequence is TGTGCCTGGAGCCCGGGACAGGGGGCAGATACGCAGTATTTT.

This rearrangement joins TRBV19 to TRBJ2-7; the match to TRBD1 covers 7 bases. CDR1 and CDR2 from the germline V gene are LNHDA and SQIVND (reference sequence). Unmatched junction bases numbered 10, after V lost 6 bases and J lost 2 bases. This CDR3 is 15 amino acids long. In nucleotides, the CDR3 is TGTGCCAGTAGCACCGGGACAGCGTTTCCCTACGAGCAGTACTTC. Translation gives CASSTGTAFPYEQYF. Full variable domain (rest looked up from reference TRBV19 and TRBJ2-7): DGGITQSPKYLFRKEGQNVTLSCEQNLNHDAMYWYRQDPGQGLRLIYYSQIVNDFQKGDIAEGYSVSREKKESFPLTVTSAQKNPTAFYLCASSTGTAFPYEQYFGPGTRLTVT.

This clone has just a few counts. The chain couples TRBV6-1 to TRBJ2-7; D perhaps matches TRBD1 (6 bases). Trimming stripped 2 bases from V and 2 bases from J, with 7 bases between. This CDR3 is built from 13 residues. Germline values: CDR1 MNHNS, CDR2 SASEGT. The CDR3 loop reads CASSERQAYEQYF. DNA for the CDR3: TGTGCCAGCAGTGAAAGACAGGCCTACGAGCAGTACTTC.

The gene calls are TRBV4-3 and TRBJ1-1; D is undetermined. Germline V CDR1 and CDR2: LGHNA, YSLEER. The CDR3 is 14 amino acids. The V end was cut by 3 bases, the J end by 0 bases, with 8 bases between. CDR3 sequence (DNA): TGCGCCAGCAGCCAGGCAGTAATGAACACTGAAGCTTTCTTT. Its protein is CASSQAVMNTEAFF.

This clone came up many times. The chain couples TRBV27 to TRBJ2-7, with 9 bases fitting TRBD1. CDR3 length equals 14 residues. The trim removed 7 bases at V and 1 base at J, leaving 5 bases unmatched. Germline V gene data show CDR1 as MNHEY and CDR2 as SMNVEV (reference sequence). In DNA form, the CDR3 reads TGTGCCAGCACCTTGACAGGGGGGTCCTACGAGCAGTACTTC. It is translated as CASTLTGGSYEQYF.

For this clone: This sample includes further DNA sequences coding for the same CDR3. The V gene is TRBV5-1, the J gene TRBJ2-3, with no clear D. The CDR3 totals 14 residues. Germline-derived CDR1 and CDR2 are SGHRS and YFSETQ. Trimming shortened V by 0 bases and J by 0 bases, and 5 bases separated the two germline ends. The CDR3 nucleotides are TGCGCCAGCAGCTTGGGAGGAAGCACAGATACGCAGTATTTT. Translation gives CASSLGGSTDTQYF. The full variable domain, in which reference TRBV5-1 and TRBJ2-3 provide the parts outside the CDR3, is KAGVTQTPRYLIKTRGQQVTLSCSPISGHRSVSWYQQTPGQGLQFLFEYFSETQRNKGNFPGRFSGRQFSNSRSEMNVSTLELGDSALYLCASSLGGSTDTQYFGPGTRLTVL.

The V gene is TRBV28, the J gene TRBJ2-7, with D perhaps TRBD1 (6 bases). The CDR3 consists of 13 residues. Germline assignment: CDR1 MDHEN and CDR2 SYDVKM. With 7 bases removed from V and 2 bases from J, the gap between germline ends came to 12 bases. CDR3 bases: TGTGCCAGCACAGGGGATTCTACCTACGAGCAGTACTTC. Its protein product is CASTGDSTYEQYF. Full variable domain (remainder filled in from reference TRBV28 and TRBJ2-7): DVKVTQSSRYLVKRTGEKVFLECVQDMDHENMFWYRQDPGLGLRLIYFSYDVKMKEKGDIPEGYSVSREKKERFSLILESASTNQTSMYLCASTGDSTYEQYFGPGTRLTVT.

The rearrangement joins TRBV7-2 to TRBJ2-1; maybe TRBD2 (5 bases). Trimming stripped 3 bases from V and 4 bases from J, with 13 bases between. The germline CDR1 and CDR2 sequences are SGHTA and FQGNSA. The CDR3 contains 15 residues. The CDR3 DNA reads as TGTGCCAGCAGCTTCGGGGTAGTAACTTACAATGAGCAGTTCTTC. Amino acid sequence: CASSFGVVTYNEQFF.

The V and J genes are TRBV11-2 and TRBJ2-7, with D maybe TRBD1 (6 bases). Germline loops: CDR1 SGHAT, CDR2 FQNNGV. The CDR3 totals 15 residues. The ends were cut back, 3 bases at V and 7 bases at J, with 19 bases in the middle. CDR3 coding DNA: TGTGCCAGCAGCTTCGGGAAACAGGGTTTGTATGAGCAGTACTTC. The encoded protein is CASSFGKQGLYEQYF.

This clone appeared a few times. This rearrangement joins TRBV29-1 to TRBJ2-3; D perhaps matches TRBD2 (5 bases). The CDR3 runs to 13 residues. Germline loops: CDR1 SQVTM, CDR2 ANQGSEA. V was trimmed by 6 bases and J by 4 bases, leaving 14 bases between them. The CDR3 nucleotides are TGCAGCGTCCACTGGACTCGGTCAGATACGCAGTATTTT. Amino acid sequence: CSVHWTRSDTQYF.